The 4 T cell receptor beta chains in this list originate from one sample, sequenced in a study of tumor-infiltrating lymphocytes in primary liver carcinoma. TCR beta cDNA was prepared out of roughly 450 ng total RNA by means of a constant-region primer. ARM-PCR, slightly modified, supplied the TCR beta libraries through three nested multiplex PCR rounds. TRBV1-TRBV30 forward primers paired with a C-beta reverse primer were used in the first two PCR rounds, which ran roughly 9 cycles each. Each CDR3 protein gets one entry after TCRdb re-called the multiplex PCR reads with MiXCR. The table records around 99,000 distinct CDR3 sequences, 68% of them present only once. Bulk tissue was left unsorted, and RNA and DNA were co-extracted from 20-30 mg of it. The material sequenced was tumor-adjacent normal liver tissue. All receptors come from a man aged 35-49 years with primary liver carcinoma and hepatitis B virus infection.

A remark on this clonotype: In this CDR3 the conserved last residue, phenylalanine or tryptophan, is missing, so a read error is likely. The V and J genes are TRBV11-2 and TRBJ1-1; the D is unclear. Germline-derived CDR1 and CDR2 are SGHAT and FQNNGV. The CDR3 totals 16 residues. The CDR3 protein is CANSLAYSGGIAEAFL. In DNA, the CDR3 is TGTGCCAACAGCTTAGCTTACTCGGGCGGGATAGCTGAAGCTTTCCTT.

The J gene is TRBJ1-2, the V gene TRBV11-2, with no clear D. Between the trimmed V and J ends, which lost 3 bases and 8 bases, there was a span of 19 bases. Germline V CDR1 and CDR2: SGHAT, FQNNGV. The CDR3 has 15 residues. CDR3 sequence reads: CASSFDLESLPGYTF. The DNA for the CDR3 is TGTGCCAGCAGCTTTGATCTGGAGTCCCTCCCAGGCTACACCTTC. The variable domain in full, completed from reference TRBV11-2 and TRBJ1-2, reads EAGVAQSPRYKIIEKRQSVAFWCNPISGHATLYWYQQILGQGPKLLIQFQNNGVVDDSQLPKDRFSAERLKGVDSTLKIQPAKLEDSAVYLCASSFDLESLPGYTFGSGTRLTVV.

The chain is built from TRBV5-4 and TRBJ2-3; 7 positions match TRBD1. The junction had 14 bases not matched to a gene; V was cut back by 6 bases and J by 7 bases. This CDR3 region has 15 residues. Looked up from germline, CDR1 is SGHNT and CDR2 is YYREEE (reference sequence). CDR3 coding DNA: TGTGCCAGCACCATAGGGGGCGGCTCTCTGAATACGCAGTATTTT. This encodes CASTIGGGSLNTQYF.

This clonotype was seen just once. Compared with germline, one end of the junction differs, possibly owing to a read error. The genes are TRBV11-2 and TRBJ2-1; TRBD2 aligns across 14 bases. This CDR3 has 16 residues. The germline gives CDR1 SGHAT, CDR2 FQNNGV. DNA of the CDR3: TGTGACAGCAGCTATTCTTCGACTAGCGGGAGGGGAGGTGGGTTCTTC. This codes for CDSSYSSTSGRGGGFF.